This paragraph reports one T cell receptor (beta chain). Follow-up blood was drawn about 14 weeks, roughly three months, after antiretroviral therapy began. All unsorted peripheral T cells were captured because whole blood was used without fractionation. Alpha and beta constant-region primers primed reverse transcription of around 500 ng RNA. Using multiplexing indices, alpha and beta chain libraries were generated apart by chain-specific third strand synthesis. TCRdb itself ran the 5' RACE reads through MiXCR, one entry per CDR3 protein. The sample yields about 18,000 distinct CDR3 sequences, about 8.7% seen once. Germline CDR1 is MNHEY and CDR2 is SVGEGT. V shed 6 bases and J shed 4 bases, with 18 bases lying between them. The CDR3 runs to 15 residues. This entry belongs to a study of HIV-infected patients and healthy controls.

The TCR sequence derives from an adult with HIV infection. The chain has TRBV6-2 or TRBV6-3 and TRBJ1-2; D is unresolved. The sample in question was blood, obtained during antiretroviral therapy. The DNA of the CDR3 is TGTGCCAGCAGCCCCGCGCGGGGTAGCGGCTATGGCTACACCTTC. It yields the protein CASSPARGSGYGYTF.